Presented here are 16 T cell receptor beta chains from one specimen sequenced in a study of blood T cell repertoires in COVID-19. Some clones are missing from TCRdb's copy, which holds only in-frame ones; the method was immunoSEQ multiplex PCR. The sample holds some 95,000 clones, roughly 87% seen once. Sequencing was performed on peripheral blood. These receptors were collected from a man between 65 and 85 years old with acute or convalescent COVID-19.

This chain links TRBV7-9 with TRBJ2-7, with 7 bases that match TRBD1. There are 15 residues in the CDR3. Looked up from germline, CDR1 is SEHNR and CDR2 is FQNEAQ (reference sequence). V shed 4 bases, J shed 6 bases, and the junction held 12 bases outside the gene matches. The DNA for the CDR3 is TGTGCCAGCAGCTCCACCCCCGACAGGGCAGGCGAGCAGTACTTC. It translates to CASSSTPDRAGEQYF. The variable domain in full, with the rest retrieved from reference TRBV7-9 and TRBJ2-7, is DTGVSQNPRHKITKRGQNVTFRCDPISEHNRLYWYRQTLGQGPEFLTYFQNEAQLEKSRLLSDRFSAERPKGSFSTLEIQRTEQGDSAMYLCASSSTPDRAGEQYFGPGTRLTVT.

The gene calls are TRBV28 and TRBJ2-7; the match to TRBD1 covers 9 bases. The germline gives CDR1 MDHEN, CDR2 SYDVKM. CDR3 length: 14 amino acids. Trimming at V came to 6 bases and at J to 6 bases, leaving 9 bases not matched to a gene. The CDR3, as DNA: TGTGCCAGCAGGTCCGGGACAGGGTTCGTCGAGCAGTACTTC. Encoded protein: CASRSGTGFVEQYF.

This chain joins TRBV28 and TRBJ2-7; tentatively, D is TRBD1 (6 bases). CDR1 and CDR2 (germline): MDHEN, SYDVKM. Between the trimmed V and J ends, which lost 8 bases and 1 base, there was a span of 15 bases. CDR3 length: 14 residues. CDR3 in DNA: TGTGCCAGCCTAAACAGGGACGGATCCTACGAGCAGTACTTC. Translation: CASLNRDGSYEQYF.

The rearrangement joins TRBV19 to TRBJ1-4; D possibly corresponds to TRBD1 (6 bases). V shed 4 bases and J shed 0 bases, with 9 bases lying between them. CDR1 and CDR2 (germline): LNHDA, SQIVND (reference sequence). The CDR3 totals 15 residues. CDR3 in amino acids: CASSSEGATNEKLFF. The CDR3, as DNA: TGTGCCAGTAGTAGTGAGGGGGCAACTAATGAAAAACTGTTTTTT.

This chain uses TRBV3-1 (or the pseudogene TRBV3-2) with TRBJ1-4; TRBD1 aligns across 8 bases. The CDR3 covers 14 residues. After removal of 3 bases from V and 8 bases from J, the junction contained 5 bases not matched to a gene. CDR1 and CDR2 from the germline V gene are LGHDT and YNNKEL (reference sequence). CDR3 protein: CASSHTGGGEKLFF. CDR3 nucleotide sequence: TGTGCCAGCAGCCACACAGGGGGAGGCGAAAAACTGTTTTTT.

The sample holds a few counts of this clone. The rearrangement links TRBV6-4 to TRBJ2-3; D is perhaps TRBD2 (6 bases). CDR1 and CDR2 (germline): MRHNA, SNTAGT. The CDR3 length is 15 residues. V was trimmed by 3 bases and J by 0 bases, leaving 10 bases between them. The CDR3 loop reads CASSEMSGSTDTQYF. The CDR3 nucleotides read TGTGCCAGCAGTGAAATGAGCGGGAGCACAGATACGCAGTATTTT.

The V call is TRBV5-1, the J call TRBJ2-2, with D possibly being TRBD1 (6 bases). The V gene lost 8 bases and the J gene lost 8 bases, with 19 bases spanning the gap. From germline, CDR1 is SGHRS and CDR2 YFSETQ. The CDR3 consists of 14 residues. This CDR3 reads CASTLGPGTGELFF. The CDR3 bases are TGCGCCAGTACCTTGGGTCCAGGGACAGGGGAGCTGTTTTTT.

The CDR3 protein is CASSQASGAYNEQFF. The CDR3 DNA reads as TGTGCCAGCAGCCAAGCTAGCGGGGCCTACAATGAGCAGTTCTTC. The genes are TRBV3-1 (or the pseudogene TRBV3-2) and TRBJ2-1, with TRBD2 matching over 9 bases. Per germline, CDR1 LGHDT and CDR2 YNNKEL (reference sequence). J was trimmed by 2 bases and V by 1 base; bases with no gene match: 0. CDR3 length equals 15 residues.

The chain is built from TRBV6-2 or TRBV6-3 and TRBJ1-3; D might be TRBD1 (6 bases). V was pared by 5 bases and J by 0 bases, with 11 bases between. CDR3 length: 15 amino acids. CDR1 is MNHEY, CDR2 SVGEGT, per germline. CDR3 sequence: CASSTTGYSGNTIYF. CDR3 DNA: TGTGCCAGCAGTACAACAGGGTACTCTGGAAACACCATATATTTT.

This chain uses TRBV6-5 with TRBJ1-5, with D uncertain. The CDR3 consists of 14 residues. CDR1 MNHEY and CDR2 SVGAGI come from the germline V gene. V was shortened by 5 bases and J by 5 bases, with 13 bases between the two germline ends. CDR3 in DNA: TGTGCCAGCAGTAGCGGGAGGTCGGATCAGCCCCAGCATTTT. Translated: CASSSGRSDQPQHF.

The chain recombines TRBV5-5 with TRBJ2-5, with 12 bases fitting TRBD2. V was clipped by 3 bases and J by 11 bases; unmatched bases: 5. CDR3 length: 13 residues. From germline, CDR1 is SGHKS and CDR2 YYEKEE (reference sequence). This CDR3 is CASSSTSGGSQYF. CDR3 nucleotide sequence: TGTGCCAGCAGCTCCACTAGCGGGGGGTCACAGTACTTC. Supplemented by reference TRBV5-5 and TRBJ2-5, the full variable domain reads DAGVTQSPTHLIKTRGQQVTLRCSPISGHKSVSWYQQVLGQGPQFIFQYYEKEERGRGNFPDRFSARQFPNYSSELNVNALLLGDSALYLCASSSTSGGSQYFGPGTRLLVL.

The chain has TRBV3-1 (or the pseudogene TRBV3-2) and TRBJ2-2; 8 nucleotides align to TRBD1. CDR3 length: 17 amino acids. Germline CDR1 LGHDT, CDR2 YNNKEL (reference sequence). V shed 4 bases and J 2 bases; nucleotides not matched to a gene: 9. The CDR3 here is CASSRSPGTGNTGELFF. CDR3 nucleotide sequence: TGTGCCAGCAGCCGCTCCCCGGGGACAGGAAACACCGGGGAGCTGTTTTTT.

This clone was seen once. This chain connects TRBV28 to TRBJ1-1; TRBD1 matches at 10 bases. The germline CDR1 and CDR2 sequences are MDHEN and SYDVKM. The CDR3 totals 16 residues. J lost 0 bases, V lost 6 bases, and 7 bases had no gene match. The CDR3 here is CASSSGQGSLNTEAFF. CDR3 nucleotide sequence: TGTGCCAGCAGCTCGGGACAGGGGTCCTTGAACACTGAAGCTTTCTTT.

This chain joins TRBV6-1 and TRBJ1-4; 7 bases map to TRBD1. CDR3 size: 16 residues. Germline V CDR1 and CDR2: MNHNS, SASEGT. Unmatched junction bases numbered 14, after V lost 4 bases and J lost 9 bases. CDR3 loop: CASSGREGQRIKKLFF. CDR3 in DNA: TGTGCCAGCAGTGGCCGAGAGGGACAGCGTATTAAAAAACTGTTTTTT.

J is TRBJ2-7 and V is TRBV19; TRBD1 matches 9 bases. There are 15 residues in the CDR3. The J segment lost 4 bases and the V segment lost 3 bases, leaving 7 bases of the junction unmatched. Germline V lookup: CDR1 LNHDA, CDR2 SQIVND (reference sequence). For the CDR3, the DNA is TGTGCCAGTAGTATCGGGACAGGGCAAATATACGAGCAGTACTTC. It specifies CASSIGTGQIYEQYF. Full variable domain (rest looked up from reference TRBV19 and TRBJ2-7): DGGITQSPKYLFRKEGQNVTLSCEQNLNHDAMYWYRQDPGQGLRLIYYSQIVNDFQKGDIAEGYSVSREKKESFPLTVTSAQKNPTAFYLCASSIGTGQIYEQYFGPGTRLTVT.

This chain connects TRBV11-2 to TRBJ1-3; possibly TRBD1 for D (5 bases). V was pared by 0 bases and J by 0 bases, with 9 bases between. Germline values: CDR1 SGHAT, CDR2 FQNNGV. The CDR3 has 16 amino acids. CDR3 nucleotide sequence: TGTGCCAGCAGCTTAGAGGGGCTCTCCTCTGGAAACACCATATATTTT. Protein sequence: CASSLEGLSSGNTIYF.